The 32 T cell receptor beta chains listed next were all sequenced from one sample in a study of a mutant IDH1 vaccine in newly diagnosed glioma. Time point reported: week 23, last vaccination. Mutant IDH1 20-mer peptide, at 300 ug, made up each vaccine dose, with topical imiquimod. Method: immunoSEQ multiplex PCR; TCRdb's copy keeps in-frame clones and lacks some. The sample includes 77,000 or so clones, more than 80% seen only once; the top ten take around 0.77%. The antigens for these receptors are not known. Sequences were derived from PBMCs, sampled from a glioma patient whose treatment included an IDH1 peptide vaccine. These receptors were taken from a woman aged 45-60 years with glioma.

The V call is TRBV12-5, the J call TRBJ2-7; maybe TRBD2 (5 bases). V gave up 5 bases and J gave up 3 bases, with 20 bases separating them. CDR1 is LGHNT, CDR2 FRNRAP, per germline. The CDR3 runs 16 residues. The CDR3 spells CASGATWESGSYEQYF. CDR3 in DNA: TGTGCTAGTGGTGCAACTTGGGAATCGGGGAGCTACGAGCAGTACTTC.

V is TRBV27 and J is TRBJ1-1; possibly TRBD1 for D (5 bases). The V end was cut by 4 bases, the J end by 1 base, with 10 bases between. This CDR3 has 14 residues. Germline V gene data show CDR1 as MNHEY and CDR2 as SMNVEV (reference sequence). The CDR3 DNA reads TGTGCCAGCAGTTGGAACAGGCAGAACACTGAAGCTTTCTTT. Its protein is CASSWNRQNTEAFF.

On this clone: The junction differs from germline at one of its ends, possibly a read error. This chain connects TRBV2 to TRBJ1-5; D is ambiguous. Looked up from germline, CDR1 is SNHLY and CDR2 is FYNNEI. The CDR3 consists of 13 residues. The CDR3 spells CAVEDATTQAQHF. The DNA for the CDR3 is TGTGCTGTCGAAGACGCCACAACTCAGGCCCAGCATTTT.

V and J are TRBV29-1 and TRBJ1-1; a possible D gene is TRBD1 (5 bases). The CDR3 covers 13 residues. Germline V gene sequence: CDR1 SQVTM, CDR2 ANQGSEA. V lost 6 bases to trimming and J lost 2 bases, with 13 bases between them. CDR3 nucleotide sequence: TGCAGCGTCGAGGGGACGGGAAACACTGAAGCTTTCTTT. It encodes CSVEGTGNTEAFF.

The chain links TRBV11-2 to TRBJ2-7, with a weak D call TRBD1 (6 bases). V lost 1 base to trimming and J lost 5 bases, with 12 bases between them. Germline assignment: CDR1 SGHAT and CDR2 FQNNGV. This CDR3 is built from 14 residues. The CDR3 loop is CASSLGVGADEQYF. CDR3 DNA sequence: TGTGCCAGCAGCTTAGGTGTGGGGGCCGACGAGCAGTACTTC.

The chain links TRBV9 to TRBJ2-6, with D possibly matching TRBD1 (5 bases). Germline CDR1 is SGDLS and CDR2 is YYNGEE. Trimming took off 0 bases at V and 0 bases at J, with 22 bases between the two ends. CDR3 length: 21 amino acids. The CDR3 DNA reads as TGTGCCAGCAGCGTAGCCCCTCAGGGCCCCTCCGCTTTCTCTGGGGCCAACGTCCTGACTTTC. Translation gives CASSVAPQGPSAFSGANVLTF.

V and J are TRBV5-1 and TRBJ2-2, with D tentatively TRBD2 (5 bases). Germline V gene sequence: CDR1 SGHRS, CDR2 YFSETQ. Trimming took off 5 bases at V and 2 bases at J, with 16 bases between the two ends. CDR3 length: 16 amino acids. CDR3 sequence: CASRRRGGPNTGELFF. The CDR3 DNA sequence: TGCGCCAGCAGACGGAGAGGCGGGCCAAACACCGGGGAGCTGTTTTTT.

The genes are TRBV5-4 and TRBJ2-4; 9 bases line up with TRBD1. Germline V gene sequence: CDR1 SGHNT, CDR2 YYREEE (reference sequence). Trimming removed 3 bases from V and 2 bases from J; junction bases left unmatched: 15. The CDR3 runs to 19 residues. The CDR3 sequence is CASSSPEPQGAHPKNIQYF. CDR3 DNA: TGTGCCAGCAGCTCCCCCGAGCCACAGGGGGCGCATCCCAAAAACATTCAGTACTTC. The whole variable domain, filled in from reference TRBV5-4 and TRBJ2-4, reads ETGVTQSPTHLIKTRGQQVTLRCSSQSGHNTVSWYQQALGQGPQFIFQYYREEENGRGNFPPRFSGLQFPNYSSELNVNALELDDSALYLCASSSPEPQGAHPKNIQYFGAGTRLSVL.

The CDR3 region has the DNA TGTGCCAGCAGTTTCGGGCGGGGGCATGTTACGCAGTATTTT. Residues: CASSFGRGHVTQYF. The V call is TRBV27, the J call TRBJ2-3; TRBD2 is a possible D gene (7 bases). The CDR3 totals 14 residues. The germline V and J ends were trimmed by 3 bases and 8 bases, with 15 bases remaining between them. Germline V CDR1 and CDR2: MNHEY, SMNVEV (reference sequence).

The chain combines TRBV20-1 with TRBJ2-5, with D unclear. The DNA end is a closer match to TRBJ2-7, so the J assignment may be wrong. CDR3 size: 11 residues. Germline V lookup: CDR1 DFQATT, CDR2 SNEGSKA (reference sequence). The CDR3 sequence is CSAQRSYEQYF. The CDR3 DNA sequence: TGCAGTGCCCAGAGGAGCTACGAGCAGTACTTC.

J is TRBJ2-7 and V is TRBV11-3, with a tentative D call TRBD1 (5 bases). This CDR3 contains 14 residues. The V gene lost 5 bases and the J gene lost 4 bases, with 15 bases spanning the gap. Germline V CDR1 and CDR2: SGHNT, YENEEA. The DNA for the CDR3 is TGTGCCAGCAGCACAGGCCCCCCTCCTTACGAGCAGTACTTC. Its protein product is CASSTGPPPYEQYF. Supplemented by reference TRBV11-3 and TRBJ2-7, the full variable domain reads EAGVVQSPRYKIIEKKQPVAFWCNPISGHNTLYWYLQNLGQGPELLIRYENEEAVDDSQLPKDRFSAERLKGVDSTLKIQPAELGDSAVYLCASSTGPPPYEQYFGPGTRLTVT.

The chain combines TRBV9 with TRBJ2-2; D is possibly TRBD1 (5 bases). V was clipped by 0 bases and J by 2 bases, with 14 bases between them. This CDR3 has 17 residues. Germline V gene data show CDR1 as SGDLS and CDR2 as YYNGEE. The CDR3 region has the DNA TGTGCCAGCAGCGTAGACCGGACAAGAGTCAACACCGGGGAGCTGTTTTTT. Its translation: CASSVDRTRVNTGELFF.

The rearrangement links TRBV5-6 to TRBJ2-1; 7 bases line up with TRBD1. This CDR3 spans 15 amino acids. CDR1 and CDR2 from the germline V gene are SGHDT and YYEEEE. V lost 4 bases to trimming and J lost 6 bases; unmatched junction nucleotides: 10. In nucleotides, the CDR3 is TGTGCCAGCAGCGTGACAGGGATCGGGCGCAATGAGCAGTTCTTC. This translates into CASSVTGIGRNEQFF.

The rearrangement uses TRBV6-1 and TRBJ2-7, with 9 positions matching TRBD2. V was pared by 7 bases and J by 3 bases, with 10 bases of the junction left unmatched. The CDR3 has 15 residues. In germline, CDR1 is MNHNS, CDR2 SASEGT. CDR3 nucleotide sequence: TGTGCCAGCATCGGAGGGACTAGCCTGATCTACGAGCAGTACTTC. It yields the protein CASIGGTSLIYEQYF.

The chain links TRBV6-5 to TRBJ1-2, with TRBD1 matching over 7 bases. The germline gives CDR1 MNHEY, CDR2 SVGAGI. The V gene end was trimmed by 7 bases and the J gene end by 2 bases; junction bases not matched to a gene: 10. The CDR3 totals 15 residues. The CDR3 spells CASNKEGAGNYGYTF. The CDR3 region has the DNA TGTGCCAGCAACAAGGAGGGGGCCGGAAACTATGGCTACACCTTC.

The chain has TRBV7-6 and TRBJ2-5; tentatively, D is TRBD2 (7 bases). The V end was cut by 5 bases, the J end by 4 bases, with 23 bases between. CDR3 length: 17 amino acids. The germline V gene encodes CDR1 SGHVS and CDR2 FNYEAQ. DNA for the CDR3: TGTGCCAGCAGCCGGGGGGCGGCGGGAAGCTCTCCAGAGACCCAGTACTTC. Translating gives CASSRGAAGSSPETQYF.

The chain has TRBV28 and TRBJ1-2; the D gene is possibly TRBD1 (6 bases). Trimming cost V 5 bases and J 8 bases, with 15 bases left between them. The CDR3 sequence is 13 residues long. In germline, CDR1 is MDHEN, CDR2 SYDVKM. CDR3 sequence: CASSMGQFRGYTF. DNA of the CDR3: TGTGCCAGCAGTATGGGACAATTTCGGGGCTACACCTTC.

The genes are TRBV11-2 and TRBJ1-1, with unresolved D. V shed 4 bases and J shed 1 base, with 19 bases lying between them. The CDR3 loop spans 17 amino acids. Germline lookup yields CDR1 SGHAT and CDR2 FQNNGV. CDR3 amino acids: CASSSKRVVGWNTEAFF. CDR3 bases: TGTGCCAGCAGCTCGAAAAGGGTGGTGGGGTGGAACACTGAAGCTTTCTTT. The full variable domain, in which reference TRBV11-2 and TRBJ1-1 provide the parts outside the CDR3, is EAGVAQSPRYKIIEKRQSVAFWCNPISGHATLYWYQQILGQGPKLLIQFQNNGVVDDSQLPKDRFSAERLKGVDSTLKIQPAKLEDSAVYLCASSSKRVVGWNTEAFFGQGTRLTVV.

The CDR3 protein is CASSLAGSDTQYF. CDR3 DNA sequence: TGCGCCAGCAGCTTGGCTGGGTCTGATACGCAGTATTTT. The chain couples TRBV5-1 to TRBJ2-3, with D unclear. This CDR3 contains 13 residues. Germline V lookup: CDR1 SGHRS, CDR2 YFSETQ. V lost 0 bases and J 6 bases, leaving 8 bases between the germline ends.

The chain couples TRBV19 to TRBJ1-1, with 8 bases fitting TRBD1. V lost 8 bases, J lost 1 base, and 6 bases stayed unmatched. The germline V gene has CDR1 LNHDA and CDR2 SQIVND (reference sequence). The CDR3 contains 14 residues. CDR3 sequence (DNA): TGTGCCAGTGGACAGGGAGGGGGGAACACTGAAGCTTTCTTT. Its protein product is CASGQGGGNTEAFF.

The chain has TRBV5-1 and TRBJ2-3, with 15 bases lining up with TRBD2. Germline CDR1 SGHRS, CDR2 YFSETQ. CDR3 length: 17 residues. V was pared by 0 bases and J by 4 bases, with 3 bases of the junction left unmatched. DNA of the CDR3: TGCGCCAGCAGCTTGGTGGGGACTAGCGGGAGGCCAGATACGCAGTATTTT. Encoded protein: CASSLVGTSGRPDTQYF.

This clone was seen a few times. The chain is built from TRBV6-1 and TRBJ1-1; D gene ambiguous. Germline-derived CDR1 and CDR2 are MNHNS and SASEGT. The V gene lost 2 bases and the J gene lost 1 base, with 11 bases spanning the gap. The CDR3 is 15 residues long. CDR3 residues: CASSEIGSRNTEAFF. In DNA, the CDR3 is TGTGCCAGCAGTGAAATCGGCTCTAGGAACACTGAAGCTTTCTTT.

The V call is TRBV6-5, the J call TRBJ2-7; 9 nucleotides match TRBD2. This CDR3 is built from 14 residues. The junction had 8 bases not matched to a gene; V was cut back by 5 bases and J by 6 bases. CDR1 is MNHEY and CDR2 is SVGAGI in the germline V gene. Here the CDR3 DNA reads TGTGCCAGCAGTCTTGCGGGAGGGCCGATCGAGCAGTACTTC. Amino acids: CASSLAGGPIEQYF.

The chain combines TRBV5-1 with TRBJ2-5; a weak D match, TRBD1 (6 bases). This CDR3 comprises 16 residues. Trimming shortened V by 1 base and J by 2 bases, and 15 bases separated the two germline ends. The germline V gene encodes CDR1 SGHRS and CDR2 YFSETQ. CDR3 bases: TGCGCCAGCAGCTTGTCGGCGAGCAGGGGTCAAGAGACCCAGTACTTC. It translates to CASSLSASRGQETQYF.

This clone was found a few times. The V call is TRBV5-8, the J call TRBJ1-1; unclear D gene. With 4 bases removed from V and 6 bases from J, the gap between germline ends came to 10 bases. The CDR3 is made up of 12 amino acids. The germline V gene encodes CDR1 SGHTS and CDR2 YDEGEE. The CDR3 nucleotides read TGTGCCAGCAGCCGCGGCCCGGCTGAAGCTTTCTTT. Translation: CASSRGPAEAFF.

For the CDR3, the DNA is TGTGCCAGCAGCTTATGGACCGGGAGCCTAGGCGAGCAGTACTTC. Its protein is CASSLWTGSLGEQYF. V is TRBV5-5 and J is TRBJ2-7, with D perhaps matching TRBD2 (6 bases). CDR1 SGHKS and CDR2 YYEKEE come from the germline V gene (reference sequence). V lost 2 bases and J 6 bases, leaving 18 bases between the germline ends. The CDR3 runs 15 residues.

The V call is TRBV18, the J call TRBJ1-5, with D unresolved. Per germline, CDR1 KGHSH and CDR2 LQKENI. The CDR3 is 16 residues long. V dropped 3 bases and J dropped 0 bases, with 12 bases sitting between them. The DNA of the CDR3 is TGTGCCAGCTCACCTACGGGTGTTGGTAGCAATCAGCCCCAGCATTTT. Residues: CASSPTGVGSNQPQHF.

There are a few counts of this clone. CDR3 coding DNA: TGTGCCTGGAGTGTACCTCGACATAGCACTGAAGCTTTCTTT. Translation: CAWSVPRHSTEAFF. The V and J genes are TRBV30 and TRBJ1-1, with no clear D. The length of the CDR3 is 14 residues. Between the trimmed V and J ends, which lost 0 bases and 4 bases, there was a span of 12 bases. Germline-derived CDR1 and CDR2 are GTSNPN and SVGIG (reference sequence). The complete variable domain, with remaining parts taken from reference TRBV30 and TRBJ1-1, reads SQTIHQWPATLVQPVGSPLSLECTVEGTSNPNLYWYRQAAGRGLQLLFYSVGIGQISSEVPQNLSASRPQDRQFILSSKKLLLSDSGFYLCAWSVPRHSTEAFFGQGTRLTVV.

This chain connects TRBV28 to TRBJ2-1; a possible D gene is TRBD1 (5 bases). The CDR3 extends over 12 amino acids. Between the trimmed V and J ends, which lost 11 bases and 3 bases, there was a span of 11 bases. Germline V CDR1 and CDR2: MDHEN, SYDVKM. In DNA form, the CDR3 reads TGTGCCTCCTCGACAGTCTACAATGAGCAGTTCTTC. It is translated as CASSTVYNEQFF.

The chain combines TRBV5-5 with TRBJ1-1; D remains unclear. This CDR3 is 13 amino acids long. The germline V gene has CDR1 SGHKS and CDR2 YYEKEE (reference sequence). Trimming took off 4 bases at V and 4 bases at J, with 11 bases between the two ends. The CDR3 loop reads CASSTVRATEAFF. The CDR3 DNA sequence: TGTGCCAGCAGCACAGTCCGGGCCACTGAAGCTTTCTTT.

The chain links TRBV6-1 to TRBJ2-1; TRBD1 aligns across 8 bases. This CDR3 spans 16 amino acids. V lost 3 bases, J lost 4 bases, and 8 bases stayed unmatched. Germline V lookup: CDR1 MNHNS, CDR2 SASEGT. The DNA for the CDR3 is TGTGCCAGCAGTGATCAGGGGGCGCACCGGTACAATGAGCAGTTCTTC. Its translation: CASSDQGAHRYNEQFF.

The J gene is TRBJ2-1, the V gene TRBV27, with 14 nucleotides matching TRBD2. CDR1 MNHEY and CDR2 SMNVEV come from the germline V gene (reference sequence). V lost 6 bases to trimming and J lost 7 bases; unmatched junction nucleotides: 5. The CDR3 extends over 15 amino acids. CDR3 bases: TGTGCCAGCAGACGGACTAGCGGGAGGAGGAATGAGCAGTTCTTC. Amino acids: CASRRTSGRRNEQFF.